This T cell receptor (beta chain) was documented in a study of tumor-infiltrating lymphocytes in primary liver carcinoma. Looking at the study overall: Through surgical resection, the patients' primary liver carcinoma was treated. The cohort included men and women aged 30 to 69 years.

A primer in the constant region served to generate TCR beta cDNA from about 480 ng of total RNA. Researchers made the TCR beta libraries by running three nested multiplex PCR rounds with slightly modified ARM-PCR. TRBV1-TRBV30 forward primers paired with a C-beta reverse primer drove the first two PCR rounds, about 11 cycles each. TCRdb processed the multiplex PCR reads anew with MiXCR; each CDR3 protein has one entry. The table shows approximately 320,000 distinct CDR3 sequences, with 50% to 60% occurring only once. In addition to blood RNA drawn from unsorted whole blood, germline DNA was extracted. Overall study findings and caveats: Tumor-adjacent and tumor-blood pairs shared less of their repertoires than tumor region pairs shared. Tumors had a significantly higher top-250-clone fraction than blood (p = 0.039).

CDR3 length: 12 amino acids. Germline CDR1 reads SQVTM; CDR2 reads ANQGSEA. V lost 7 bases to trimming and J lost 6 bases, with 15 bases between them. A word on this clonotype: The antigen remains unidentified. A read error is possible here, since a much larger clone lies one base away.

This chain joins TRBV29-1 and TRBJ1-1; no clear D gene. This clonotype was obtained from a woman under 40 with primary liver carcinoma and hepatitis B virus infection. The sequenced sample was peripheral blood. The CDR3 protein is CSAEEGGSEAFF. CDR3 DNA sequence: TGCAGCGCTGAGGAAGGAGGGTCTGAAGCTTTCTTT.